This T cell receptor (beta chain) was sequenced in a study of blood T cell repertoires in COVID-19. Overall study context: Samples came from the United States, Italy and Spain, spanning acute and convalescent COVID-19. Sources were T cells, B-cell-depleted T cells, or PBMCs; the material itself was cDNA or gDNA.

Germline CDR1 and CDR2: SNHLY and FYNNEI. Germline trimming cut 4 bases from V and 9 bases from J; bases unmatched to any gene: 5. This CDR3 has 13 amino acids. This clone was detected a few times. Authors' data handling: The authors estimated nucleated cell counts from reference gene primer amplification. The table came from immunoSEQ multiplex PCR; TCRdb's copy has only in-frame clones and leaves some out. Clonal size and the V and J genes are those of that table, whereas D and trimming came from the DNA. The sample consists of tens of thousands of clones, about 80% of them appearing once. This chain links TRBV2 with TRBJ2-1; 8 positions match TRBD1. Input material: peripheral blood. This sequence originates from a man in his 70s with acute or convalescent COVID-19. CDR3 bases: TGTGCCAGCAGTGGGACAGGGCTCGCTGAGCAGTTCTTC. This gives the protein CASSGTGLAEQFF.